This TCR beta chain was recorded in a study of post-analysis software for immune sequencing data (dated by TCRdb to between 2014 and 2017). Context from the whole study: Relapsing-remitting, secondary progressive and progressive-relapsing multiple sclerosis were recorded as disease courses, and subtype annotation was lacking for some patients. The patient repertoires were compared against approximately ten previously published healthy control repertoires obtained from donors aged about 6 to 25 years. A subset of samples was prepared in parallel using single-end sample barcoding, then pooled and co-amplified after Illumina adapter ligation.

TCR beta repertoires were profiled from peripheral blood of about a dozen young patients with multiple sclerosis to demonstrate the VDJtools post-analysis software. The multiple sclerosis patients were children and adolescents ranging in age from 6 to 15 years. Measured from the cysteine to the phenylalanine, the CDR3 is 17 residues long. Left in the record is the CDR3 DNA by itself, 51 bases read in frame from the first base. The V and J ends are trimmed by 2 bases and 0 bases, leaving 15 bases between them. CDR1 and CDR2, looked up from the germline V gene, are MNHNS and SASEGT. Summary of the overall study and its limitations: A few TRBV segments, including TRBV5-6, TRBV5-1 and TRBV20-1, were significantly more frequent in patients than controls. The multiple sclerosis patient group was slightly younger than the control group. Direct clustering with F measure showed strong co-clustering of samples prepared in the same batch, prompting a batch-effect correction. Normalized Chao1 diversity was significantly lower in multiple sclerosis patients than controls, suggesting substantial peripheral T-cell clonal expansion.

Receptor amplification or capture employed PCR. TCRdb records Illumina HiSeq 2500 as the sequencer. To reduce PCR and sequencing biases, unique molecular identifiers were built into the TCR beta cDNA libraries. About 500,000 cDNA molecules were obtained for every 1 to 10 million input T cells, so each molecule roughly corresponded to one T cell. Patient libraries were prepared and sequenced with the same protocol used for the earlier healthy control dataset. Samples belonging to the same batch were prepared together, multiplexed and sequenced on a shared HiSeq lane. Regarding the original processing steps: MIGEC handled the raw barcoded reads, throwing out single-read molecular identifier groups before consensus assembly and CDR3 extraction. Clonotype tables were post-analysed with VDJtools, normalizing diversity by down-sampling all datasets to the smallest sample size. To correct batch-related cross-sample contamination, repertoire overlap clustering matched CDR3 amino acid sequences but not nucleotide sequences. Clones were called with MiXCR by TCRdb after fastp trimmed the public reads at Q25, and only in-frame beta chains were retained. Each entry merges the rows of one CDR3 protein and shows their most common DNA and genes. The V and J calls reflect TCRdb's pipeline rather than the authors' work. For this sample there are around 440,000 distinct CDR3 sequences; around 40% appear just once. Clones ranked in the top ten supply 12% of the sample.

This clonotype has more than one count but fewer than ten. It lacks a known antigen. Base qualities are missing; no much larger clone stands one base away. The V and J genes are TRBV6-1 and TRBJ2-3, with the D gene tentatively TRBD1 or TRBD2, based on 5 matching bases in each. Sequenced sample: blood. This receptor was obtained from a girl aged 10-17 years with multiple sclerosis. The nucleotides read TGTGCCAGCAGTGAAAGTGGGGGAGCGGATAGCACAGATACGCAGTATTTT. Translated, it gives CASSESGGADSTDTQYF.